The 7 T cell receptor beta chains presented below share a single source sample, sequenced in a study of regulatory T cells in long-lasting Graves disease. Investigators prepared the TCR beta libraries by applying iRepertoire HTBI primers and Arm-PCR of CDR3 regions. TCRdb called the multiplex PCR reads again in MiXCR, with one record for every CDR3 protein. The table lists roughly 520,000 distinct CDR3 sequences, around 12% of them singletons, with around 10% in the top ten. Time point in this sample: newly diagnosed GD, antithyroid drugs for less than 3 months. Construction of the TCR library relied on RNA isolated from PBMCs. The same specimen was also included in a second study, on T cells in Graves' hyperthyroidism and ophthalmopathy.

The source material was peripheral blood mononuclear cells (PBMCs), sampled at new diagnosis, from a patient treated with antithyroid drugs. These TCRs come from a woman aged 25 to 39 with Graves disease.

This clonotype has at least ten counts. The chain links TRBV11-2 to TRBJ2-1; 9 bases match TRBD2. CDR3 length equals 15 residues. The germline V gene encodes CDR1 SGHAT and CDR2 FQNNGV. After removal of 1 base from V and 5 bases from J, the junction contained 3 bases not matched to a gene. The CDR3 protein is CASSLGTSENNEQFF. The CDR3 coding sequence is TGTGCCAGCAGCTTAGGGACTAGCGAGAACAATGAGCAGTTCTTC. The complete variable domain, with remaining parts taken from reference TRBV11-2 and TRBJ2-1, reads EAGVAQSPRYKIIEKRQSVAFWCNPISGHATLYWYQQILGQGPKLLIQFQNNGVVDDSQLPKDRFSAERLKGVDSTLKIQPAKLEDSAVYLCASSLGTSENNEQFFGPGTRLTVL.

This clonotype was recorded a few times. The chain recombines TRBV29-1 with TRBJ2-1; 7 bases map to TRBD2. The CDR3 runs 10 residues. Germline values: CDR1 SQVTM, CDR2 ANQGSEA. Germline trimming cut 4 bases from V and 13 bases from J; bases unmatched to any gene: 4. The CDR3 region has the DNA TGCAGCGTTGGGACTAGTTATCAGTTCTTC. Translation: CSVGTSYQFF.

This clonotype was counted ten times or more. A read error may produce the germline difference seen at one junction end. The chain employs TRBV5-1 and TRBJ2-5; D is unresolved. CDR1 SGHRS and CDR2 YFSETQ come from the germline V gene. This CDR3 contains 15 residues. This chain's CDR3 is CASSLGLGLQETQYF. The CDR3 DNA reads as TGTGCCAGCAGCTTGGGCCTCGGGCTCCAAGAGACCCAGTACTTC.

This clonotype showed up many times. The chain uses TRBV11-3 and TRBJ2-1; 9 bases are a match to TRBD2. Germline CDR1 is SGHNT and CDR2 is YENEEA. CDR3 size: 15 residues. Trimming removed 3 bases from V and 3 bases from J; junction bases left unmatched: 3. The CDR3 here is CASSFSGSVYNEQFF. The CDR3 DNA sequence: TGTGCCAGCAGCTTTAGCGGGAGTGTCTACAATGAGCAGTTCTTC.

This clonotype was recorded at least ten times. The CDR3 DNA sequence: TGTGCCAGCAGGGGAGGGGAGGTCGAGCAGTACTTC. It specifies CASRGGEVEQYF. The rearrangement links TRBV6-1 to TRBJ2-7; the match to TRBD2 covers 7 bases. CDR3 length: 12 amino acids. Trimming took 6 bases from V and 6 from J; bases not matched to a gene: 5. Germline V CDR1 and CDR2: MNHNS, SASEGT.

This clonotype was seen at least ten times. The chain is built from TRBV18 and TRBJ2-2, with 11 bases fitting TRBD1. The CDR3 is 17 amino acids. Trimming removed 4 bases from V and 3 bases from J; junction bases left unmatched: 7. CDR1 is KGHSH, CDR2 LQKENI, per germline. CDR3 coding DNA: TGTGCCAGCTCACTACAAAGGACAGGGGGCGACACCGGGGAGCTGTTTTTT. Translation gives CASSLQRTGGDTGELFF.

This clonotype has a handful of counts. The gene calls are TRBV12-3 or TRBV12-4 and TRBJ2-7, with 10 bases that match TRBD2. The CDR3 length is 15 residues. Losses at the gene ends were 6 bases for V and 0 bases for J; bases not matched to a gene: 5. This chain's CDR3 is CASRYSGGISYEQYF. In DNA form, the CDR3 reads TGTGCCAGCAGATATAGCGGGGGGATCTCCTACGAGCAGTACTTC.